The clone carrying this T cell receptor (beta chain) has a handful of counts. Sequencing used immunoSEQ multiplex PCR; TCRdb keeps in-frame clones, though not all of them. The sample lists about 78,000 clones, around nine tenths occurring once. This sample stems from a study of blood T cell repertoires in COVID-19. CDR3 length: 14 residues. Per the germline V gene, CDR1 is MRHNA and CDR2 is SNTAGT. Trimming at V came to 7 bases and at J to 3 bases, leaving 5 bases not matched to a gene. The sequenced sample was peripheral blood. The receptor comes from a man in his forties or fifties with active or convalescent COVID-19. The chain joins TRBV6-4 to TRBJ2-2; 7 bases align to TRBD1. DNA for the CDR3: TGTGCCAGCAAAACCGGGACAGACACCGGGGAGCTGTTTTTT. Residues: CASKTGTDTGELFF.